The clone carrying this T cell receptor (beta chain) came up a few times. What it binds is not known. From the RT-PCR reads, TCRdb called clonotypes with MiXCR, one entry per CDR3 protein. The data contain about 570,000 distinct CDR3 sequences, around 11% of them seen just once; the ten biggest clones take up about a tenth. The CDR3 runs to 16 residues. CDR1 and CDR2 from the germline V gene are MGHDK and SYGVNS. V was pared by 5 bases and J by 8 bases, with 12 bases of the junction left unmatched. This sample is drawn from a study of response to subunit inactivated influenza vaccine. Broader study findings: New T cells are recruited in small numbers by each seasonal influenza vaccination, according to the authors' suggestion.

The sample here was PBMCs from blood, taken on the day of vaccination. The sequence came from a man between 50 and 59 years old who received an inactivated influenza vaccine. The V call is TRBV25-1, the J call TRBJ1-4; 9 bases map to TRBD1. In nucleotides, the CDR3 is TGTGCCAGCAGTCCGACACCGGGACAGGGCGGAGAAAAACTGTTTTTT. Its translation is CASSPTPGQGGEKLFF.